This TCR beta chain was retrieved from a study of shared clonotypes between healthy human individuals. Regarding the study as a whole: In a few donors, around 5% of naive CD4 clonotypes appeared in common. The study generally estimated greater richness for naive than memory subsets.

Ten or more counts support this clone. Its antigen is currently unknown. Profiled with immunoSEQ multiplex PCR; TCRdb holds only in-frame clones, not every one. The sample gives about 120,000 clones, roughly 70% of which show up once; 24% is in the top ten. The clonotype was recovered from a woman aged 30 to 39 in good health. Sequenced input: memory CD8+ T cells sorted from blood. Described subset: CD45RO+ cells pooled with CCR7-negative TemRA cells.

Written as DNA, the CDR3 is TGTGCCAGCAGTGAATTCGAAACTAGCGGGGCTAGCACAGATACGCAGTATTTT. This sequence encodes CASSEFETSGASTDTQYF. V gene TRBV25-1 combines with J gene TRBJ2-3; TRBD2 matches at 10 bases. The CDR3 spans 18 residues. Germline CDR1 MGHDK, CDR2 SYGVNS. With 1 base clipped from V and 0 bases from J, the junction kept 7 bases outside the gene matches.